This T cell receptor beta chain derives from a study of monozygotic twins with inflammatory bowel disease. Overall study findings and caveats: Patient repertoires may have gained variability from differing immunosuppressive treatments. Especially with disease activity, IBD patients had fewer clonotypes in common with others than healthy twins did.

TCRdb derives one entry per CDR3 protein from the 5' RACE reads, leaving out DNA. This sample contains some 440,000 distinct CDR3 sequences. Germline V CDR1 and CDR2: SGHDT, YYEEEE. This CDR3 is built from 14 residues. Concerning this clonotype itself: As yet, its antigen is unknown.

The TCR was taken from a human donor with ulcerative colitis or Crohn's disease, or a healthy co-twin of an affected twin (not recorded which). The sequenced sample was blood. The chain is built from TRBV5-6 and TRBJ1-2; TCRdb's D call of TRBD1 is untestable without DNA. The CDR3 region is CASSLPTGVQGYTF.